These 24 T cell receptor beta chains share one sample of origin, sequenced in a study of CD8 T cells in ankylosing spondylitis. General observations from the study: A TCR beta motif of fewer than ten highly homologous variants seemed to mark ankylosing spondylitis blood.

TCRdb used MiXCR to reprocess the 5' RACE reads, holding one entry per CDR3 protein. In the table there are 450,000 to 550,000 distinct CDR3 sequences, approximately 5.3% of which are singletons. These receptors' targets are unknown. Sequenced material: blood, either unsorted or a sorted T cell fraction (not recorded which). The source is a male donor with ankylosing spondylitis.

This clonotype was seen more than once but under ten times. CDR3 sequence: CASSLGLGGAQETQYF. In DNA, the CDR3 is TGCGCCAGCAGCTTGGGACTAGGTGGGGCCCAAGAGACCCAGTACTTC. The V gene is TRBV5-1, the J gene TRBJ2-5, with TRBD2 as a possible D gene (6 bases). Germline V gives CDR1 SGHRS, CDR2 YFSETQ. V was clipped by 0 bases and J by 1 base, with 13 bases between them. The CDR3 runs to 16 residues.

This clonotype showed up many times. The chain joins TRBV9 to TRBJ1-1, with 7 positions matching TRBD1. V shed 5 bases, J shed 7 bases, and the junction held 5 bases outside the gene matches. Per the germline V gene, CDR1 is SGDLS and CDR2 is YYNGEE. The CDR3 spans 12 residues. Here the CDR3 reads CASSSTGFEAFF. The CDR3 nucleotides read TGTGCCAGCAGTTCGACAGGGTTTGAAGCTTTCTTT.

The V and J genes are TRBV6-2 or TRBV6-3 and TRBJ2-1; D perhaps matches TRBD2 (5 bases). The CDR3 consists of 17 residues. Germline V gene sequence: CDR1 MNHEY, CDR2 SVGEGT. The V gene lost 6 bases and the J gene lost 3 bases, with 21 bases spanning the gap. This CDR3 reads CASRRTLGQSIYNEQFF. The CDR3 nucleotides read TGTGCCAGCAGACGAACACTAGGGCAGTCAATCTACAATGAGCAGTTCTTC.

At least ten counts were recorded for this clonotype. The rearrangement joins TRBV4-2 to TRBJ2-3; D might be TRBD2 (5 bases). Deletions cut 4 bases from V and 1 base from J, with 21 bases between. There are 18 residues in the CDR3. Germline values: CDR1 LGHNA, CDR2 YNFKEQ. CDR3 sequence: CASSRLPTGLGGTDTQYF. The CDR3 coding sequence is TGTGCCAGCAGCCGCCTTCCTACGGGCCTCGGGGGCACAGATACGCAGTATTTT.

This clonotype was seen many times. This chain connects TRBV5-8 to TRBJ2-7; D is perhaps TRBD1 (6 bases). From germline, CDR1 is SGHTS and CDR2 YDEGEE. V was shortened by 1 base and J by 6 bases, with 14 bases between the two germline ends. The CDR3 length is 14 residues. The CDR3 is CASSLIQGLGEQYF. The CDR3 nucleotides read TGTGCCAGCAGCTTGATACAGGGTCTGGGCGAGCAGTACTTC.

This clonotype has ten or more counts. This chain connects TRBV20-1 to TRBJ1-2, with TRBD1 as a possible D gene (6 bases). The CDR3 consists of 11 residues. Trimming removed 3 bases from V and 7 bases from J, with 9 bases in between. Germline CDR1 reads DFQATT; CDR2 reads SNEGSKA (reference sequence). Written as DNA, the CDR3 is TGCAGTGCTAGTTACAGGGTTGGCTACACCTTC. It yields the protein CSASYRVGYTF.

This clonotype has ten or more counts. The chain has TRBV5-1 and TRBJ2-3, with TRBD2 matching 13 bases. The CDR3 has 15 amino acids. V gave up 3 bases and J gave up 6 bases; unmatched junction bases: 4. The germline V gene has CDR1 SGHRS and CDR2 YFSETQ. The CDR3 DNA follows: TGCGCCAGCAGCTGGACTAGCGGGAGTTTGGATACGCAGTATTTT. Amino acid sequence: CASSWTSGSLDTQYF.

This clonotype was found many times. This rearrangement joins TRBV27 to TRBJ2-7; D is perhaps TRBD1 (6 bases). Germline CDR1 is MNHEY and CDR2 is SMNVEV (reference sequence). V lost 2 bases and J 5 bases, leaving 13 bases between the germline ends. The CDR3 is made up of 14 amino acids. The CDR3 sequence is CASSLKARGHEQYF. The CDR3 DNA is TGTGCCAGCAGTTTAAAGGCCAGGGGCCACGAGCAGTACTTC.

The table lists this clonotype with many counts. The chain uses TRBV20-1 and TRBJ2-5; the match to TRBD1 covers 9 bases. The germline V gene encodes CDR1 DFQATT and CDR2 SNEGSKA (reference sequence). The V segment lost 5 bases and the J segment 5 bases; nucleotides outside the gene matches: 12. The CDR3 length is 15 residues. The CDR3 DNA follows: TGCAGTGCTGACCCTGGGACAGGGAGGGGTGAGACCCAGTACTTC. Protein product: CSADPGTGRGETQYF.

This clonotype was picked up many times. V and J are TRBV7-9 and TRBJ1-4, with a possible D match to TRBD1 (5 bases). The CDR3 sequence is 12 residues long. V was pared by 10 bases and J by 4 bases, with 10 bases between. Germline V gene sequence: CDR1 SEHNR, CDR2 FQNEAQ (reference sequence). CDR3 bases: TGTGCCACACCGGGACGTAATGAAAAACTGTTTTTT. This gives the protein CATPGRNEKLFF.

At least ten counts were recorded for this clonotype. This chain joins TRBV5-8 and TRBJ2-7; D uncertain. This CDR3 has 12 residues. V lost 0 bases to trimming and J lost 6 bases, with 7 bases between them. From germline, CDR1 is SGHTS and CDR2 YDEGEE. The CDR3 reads CASSLVGFEQYF. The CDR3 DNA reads TGTGCCAGCAGCTTGGTAGGGTTCGAGCAGTACTTC.

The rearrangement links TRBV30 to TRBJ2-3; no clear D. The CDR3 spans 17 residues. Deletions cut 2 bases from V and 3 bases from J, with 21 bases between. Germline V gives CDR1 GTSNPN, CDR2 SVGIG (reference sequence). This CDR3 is CAWSQSGSGRLTDTQYF. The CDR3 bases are TGTGCCTGGAGTCAAAGTGGTAGTGGCCGTCTTACAGATACGCAGTATTTT. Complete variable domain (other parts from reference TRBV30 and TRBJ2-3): SQTIHQWPATLVQPVGSPLSLECTVEGTSNPNLYWYRQAAGRGLQLLFYSVGIGQISSEVPQNLSASRPQDRQFILSSKKLLLSDSGFYLCAWSQSGSGRLTDTQYFGPGTRLTVL.

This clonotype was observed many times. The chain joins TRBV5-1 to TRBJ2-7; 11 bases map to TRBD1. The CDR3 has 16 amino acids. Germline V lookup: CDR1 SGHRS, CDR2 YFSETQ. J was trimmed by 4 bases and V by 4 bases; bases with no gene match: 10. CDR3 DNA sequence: TGCGCCAGCAGCCCTTCCTCGGACAGGGGGCTTTACGAGCAGTACTTC. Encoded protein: CASSPSSDRGLYEQYF.

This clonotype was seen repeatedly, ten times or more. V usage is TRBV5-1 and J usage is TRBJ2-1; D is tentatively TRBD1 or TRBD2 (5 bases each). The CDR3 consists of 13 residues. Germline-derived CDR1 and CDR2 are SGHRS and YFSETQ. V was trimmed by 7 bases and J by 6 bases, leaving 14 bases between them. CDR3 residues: CASRGGWPNEQFF. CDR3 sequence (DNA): TGCGCCAGCCGGGGCGGTTGGCCCAATGAGCAGTTCTTC.

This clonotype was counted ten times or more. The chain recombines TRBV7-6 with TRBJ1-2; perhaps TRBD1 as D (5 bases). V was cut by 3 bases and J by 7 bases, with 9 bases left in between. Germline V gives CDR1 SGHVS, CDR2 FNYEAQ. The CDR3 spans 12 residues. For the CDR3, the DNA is TGTGCCAGCAGCTTGGCAGGGACTGGCTACACCTTC. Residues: CASSLAGTGYTF.

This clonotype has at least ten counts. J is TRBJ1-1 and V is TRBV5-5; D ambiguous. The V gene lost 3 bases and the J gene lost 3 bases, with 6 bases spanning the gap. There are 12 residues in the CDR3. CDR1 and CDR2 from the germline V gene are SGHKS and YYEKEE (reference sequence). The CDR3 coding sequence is TGTGCCAGCAGCTCCCTTCACACTGAAGCTTTCTTT. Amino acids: CASSSLHTEAFF.

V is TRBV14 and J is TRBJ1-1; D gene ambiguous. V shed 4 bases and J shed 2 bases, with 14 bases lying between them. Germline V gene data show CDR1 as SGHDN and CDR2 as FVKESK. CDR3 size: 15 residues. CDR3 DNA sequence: TGTGCCAGCAGCCTGGGATTGTGGGGTAACACTGAAGCTTTCTTT. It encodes CASSLGLWGNTEAFF.

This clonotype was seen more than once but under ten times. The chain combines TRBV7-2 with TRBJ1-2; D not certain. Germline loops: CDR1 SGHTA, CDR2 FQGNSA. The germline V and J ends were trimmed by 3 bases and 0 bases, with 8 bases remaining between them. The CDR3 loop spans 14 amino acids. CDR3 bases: TGTGCCAGCAGCTTTGTCGGAGCTAACTATGGCTACACCTTC. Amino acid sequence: CASSFVGANYGYTF.

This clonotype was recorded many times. The CDR3 DNA follows: TGTGCCAGCAGTGATCTCTTGGCTAGCGGGTTCTCCTACAATGAGCAGTTCTTC. Translated: CASSDLLASGFSYNEQFF. The chain employs TRBV2 and TRBJ2-1; 8 nucleotides line up with TRBD2. The CDR3 contains 18 residues. Per germline, CDR1 SNHLY and CDR2 FYNNEI. V was clipped by 3 bases and J by 0 bases; unmatched bases: 10.

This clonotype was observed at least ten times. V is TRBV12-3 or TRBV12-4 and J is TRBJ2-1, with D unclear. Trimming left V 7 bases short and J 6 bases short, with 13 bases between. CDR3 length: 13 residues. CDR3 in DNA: TGTGCCAGCACCATTTTAGGAGTCAATGAGCAGTTCTTC. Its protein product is CASTILGVNEQFF.

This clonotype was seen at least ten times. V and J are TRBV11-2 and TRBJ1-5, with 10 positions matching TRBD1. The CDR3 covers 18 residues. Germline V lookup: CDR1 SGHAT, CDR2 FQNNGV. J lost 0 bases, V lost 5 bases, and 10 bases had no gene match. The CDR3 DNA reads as TGTGCCAGCAGCGCGACAGGGGGCCTCTTGTATAGCAATCAGCCCCAGCATTTT. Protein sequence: CASSATGGLLYSNQPQHF.

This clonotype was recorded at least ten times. The CDR3 DNA follows: TGCGCCAGCAGCTTCGGACAGGGAAACTATGGCTACACCTTC. Translation gives CASSFGQGNYGYTF. The chain couples TRBV5-1 to TRBJ1-2; the match to TRBD1 covers 8 bases. The CDR3 is 14 amino acids. Germline lookup yields CDR1 SGHRS and CDR2 YFSETQ. The trim removed 2 bases at V and 2 bases at J, leaving 2 bases unmatched.

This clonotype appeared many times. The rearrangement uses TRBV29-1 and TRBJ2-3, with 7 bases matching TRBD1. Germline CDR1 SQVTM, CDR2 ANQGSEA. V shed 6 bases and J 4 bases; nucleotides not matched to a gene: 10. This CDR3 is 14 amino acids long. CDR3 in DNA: TGCAGCGTCGCCCTGGGACAGTTCCCAGATACGCAGTATTTT. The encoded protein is CSVALGQFPDTQYF.

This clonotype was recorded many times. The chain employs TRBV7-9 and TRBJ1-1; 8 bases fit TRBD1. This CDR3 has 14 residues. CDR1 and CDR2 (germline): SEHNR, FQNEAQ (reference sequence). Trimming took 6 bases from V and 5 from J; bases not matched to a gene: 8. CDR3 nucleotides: TGTGCCAGCAGGACAACAGGGGGTTCAACTGAAGCTTTCTTT. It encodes CASRTTGGSTEAFF. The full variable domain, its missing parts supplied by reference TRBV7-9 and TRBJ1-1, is DTGVSQNPRHKITKRGQNVTFRCDPISEHNRLYWYRQTLGQGPEFLTYFQNEAQLEKSRLLSDRFSAERPKGSFSTLEIQRTEQGDSAMYLCASRTTGGSTEAFFGQGTRLTVV.